The clone carrying this T cell receptor (beta chain) has at least ten counts. The antigen remains unidentified. These data come from a study of post-analysis software for immune sequencing data. Study outcomes and limitations: Five or six TRBV segments were significantly more frequent in patients than in controls. TRBV5-6, TRBV5-1 and TRBV20-1 were among these segments.

The TCR beta cDNA libraries carried unique molecular identifiers. Between about 1 and 11 million T cells gave rise to hundreds of thousands of cDNA molecules. MiXCR was run by TCRdb on the PCR reads, yielding one entry per CDR3 protein. The table includes 250,000 to 300,000 distinct CDR3 sequences, 36% detected once. J lost 0 bases, V lost 5 bases, and 4 bases had no gene match. The CDR3 spans 15 residues. Germline CDR1 and CDR2: SGHNT and YENEEA. The sequencing sample was made of blood. This chain links TRBV11-3 with TRBJ2-3, with TRBD1 identical over 8 bases. The source of this sequence is a girl aged 5 to 17 with multiple sclerosis. For the CDR3, the DNA is TGTGCCAGCAGCACCGGACAGGGTAGCACAGATACGCAGTATTTT. This codes for CASSTGQGSTDTQYF.